The 12 T cell receptor beta chains presented below share a single source sample, sequenced in a study of Tregs in tolerant kidney transplant recipients. Profiled with immunoSEQ multiplex PCR; TCRdb holds only in-frame clones, not every one. The sample holds about 100,000 clones, 90% to 95% seen once. Sequencing was performed on CD4+ T cells from blood, taken before the transplant. These receptors came from a human donor who received a combined kidney and bone marrow transplant.

The chain combines TRBV4-2 with TRBJ2-5; 10 bases agree with TRBD2. From germline, CDR1 is LGHNA and CDR2 YNFKEQ. With V trimmed by 1 base and J by 5 bases, 7 bases remained unmatched. The CDR3 has 16 amino acids. The CDR3 sequence: CASSQVQRGGAETQYF. The CDR3 nucleotides read TGTGCCAGCAGCCAAGTTCAGCGGGGGGGAGCGGAGACCCAGTACTTC.

This clone turned up a few times. The chain carries TRBV7-9 and TRBJ1-1, with D unclear. Trimming took 3 bases from V and 1 from J, leaving 6 bases between them. This CDR3 has 13 amino acids. The germline CDR1 and CDR2 sequences are SEHNR and FQNEAQ (reference sequence). In nucleotides, the CDR3 is TGTGCCAGCAGCTTGTTCGGGAACACTGAAGCTTTCTTT. The encoded protein is CASSLFGNTEAFF.

Comments on this clone: Other DNA sequences in the sample encode the same CDR3. This chain uses TRBV6-1 with TRBJ1-6, with 9 bases fitting TRBD1. V gave up 3 bases and J gave up 6 bases; unmatched junction bases: 3. CDR3 length: 15 amino acids. Per the germline V gene, CDR1 is MNHNS and CDR2 is SASEGT. The CDR3 is CASSDGTGFNSPLHF. Written as DNA, the CDR3 is TGTGCCAGCAGTGATGGGACAGGGTTTAATTCACCCCTCCACTTT.

This rearrangement joins TRBV19 to TRBJ1-5, with TRBD1 identical over 9 bases. CDR3 length: 15 amino acids. CDR1 and CDR2 from the germline V gene are LNHDA and SQIVND (reference sequence). The ends lost 5 bases at V and 2 bases at J; junction bases unmatched: 4. The CDR3, as DNA: TGTGCCAGTAGTCCCGGGACAGGGCGCAATCAGCCCCAGCATTTT. Its translation: CASSPGTGRNQPQHF. Variable domain in full (rest from reference TRBV19 and TRBJ1-5): DGGITQSPKYLFRKEGQNVTLSCEQNLNHDAMYWYRQDPGQGLRLIYYSQIVNDFQKGDIAEGYSVSREKKESFPLTVTSAQKNPTAFYLCASSPGTGRNQPQHFGDGTRLSIL.

J is TRBJ2-3 and V is TRBV2, with 7 bases lining up with TRBD1. V was clipped by 7 bases and J by 3 bases; unmatched bases: 7. This CDR3 comprises 14 residues. Germline CDR1 SNHLY, CDR2 FYNNEI. In nucleotides, the CDR3 is TGTGCCAGCAATAACAGGGGTCTGACAGATACGCAGTATTTT. It specifies CASNNRGLTDTQYF.

The rearrangement links TRBV7-2 to TRBJ1-6; possibly TRBD1 for D (5 bases). The V end was cut by 2 bases, the J end by 7 bases, with 12 bases between. Germline V CDR1 and CDR2: SGHTA, FQGNSA. The CDR3 loop spans 15 amino acids. DNA for the CDR3: TGTGCCAGCAGCTTACAAGGGGCTCTAAATTCACCCCTCCACTTT. Translating it yields CASSLQGALNSPLHF.

The genes are TRBV28 and TRBJ1-4; 10 bases align to TRBD1. V shed 6 bases and J 8 bases; nucleotides not matched to a gene: 6. The CDR3 contains 14 residues. Germline assignment: CDR1 MDHEN and CDR2 SYDVKM. The CDR3 coding sequence is TGTGCCAGCAGCCTCGACAGGGGGCAGGAAAAACTGTTTTTT. Its translation: CASSLDRGQEKLFF.

CDR3 DNA: TGTGCCAGCAGTTATAAGGGAGATCAGCCCCAGCATTTT. It codes for CASSYKGDQPQHF. This chain links TRBV27 with TRBJ1-5; no clear D. In germline, CDR1 is MNHEY, CDR2 SMNVEV (reference sequence). The CDR3 contains 13 residues. V lost 4 bases and J lost 5, with 9 bases in between.

The V gene is TRBV6-7, the J gene TRBJ2-7; D remains unclear. TRBV6-7 is treated as an ORF (open reading frame) with a function not yet certain. The V and J ends lost 3 bases and 1 base respectively, with 7 bases between them. The CDR3 length is 13 residues. The CDR3 region is CASSYRRSYEQYF. In DNA, the CDR3 is TGTGCCAGCAGTTATAGGAGATCCTACGAGCAGTACTTC.

The gene calls are TRBV7-2 and TRBJ2-7; 11 nucleotides align to TRBD2. Germline V gene sequence: CDR1 SGHTA, CDR2 FQGNSA. Trimming cost V 3 bases and J 3 bases; bases outside gene matches: 10. CDR3 length equals 17 residues. The CDR3 reads CASSFPQELAGVYEQYF. The CDR3 DNA sequence: TGTGCCAGCAGCTTCCCTCAGGAACTAGCGGGAGTCTACGAGCAGTACTTC.

This clone was detected once. V gene TRBV14 combines with J gene TRBJ2-7; a possible D gene is TRBD1 (6 bases). V was pared by 0 bases and J by 3 bases, with 15 bases between. The V gene's germline CDR1 is SGHDN and CDR2 FVKESK. The length of the CDR3 is 16 residues. This CDR3 is CASSQDRRQAFYEQYF. The CDR3, as DNA: TGTGCCAGCAGCCAAGATCGAAGACAGGCCTTCTACGAGCAGTACTTC.

The chain joins TRBV19 to TRBJ1-2; 9 bases are a match to TRBD1. Germline V gene data show CDR1 as LNHDA and CDR2 as SQIVND (reference sequence). With V trimmed by 5 bases and J by 3 bases, 7 bases remained unmatched. This CDR3 region has 15 residues. This CDR3 is CASSQGQGWDYGYTF. The CDR3 bases are TGTGCCAGTAGTCAAGGACAGGGGTGGGACTATGGCTACACCTTC. Based on the CDR3 plus reference TRBV19 and TRBJ1-2, the full variable domain is DGGITQSPKYLFRKEGQNVTLSCEQNLNHDAMYWYRQDPGQGLRLIYYSQIVNDFQKGDIAEGYSVSREKKESFPLTVTSAQKNPTAFYLCASSQGQGWDYGYTFGSGTRLTVV.